The rows below give T cell receptor beta chains drawn from one sample of a study of shared clonotypes between healthy human individuals. Here immunoSEQ multiplex PCR was the method, and the copy in TCRdb shows in-frame clones only, minus some. This sample has 2.3 million or so clones; over 85% occur once, and the top ten carry 0.35% to 0.5%. Material: naive CD4+ T cells from PBMCs. These receptors were obtained from a man younger than 35 in good health. Some clones in this sample may be carry-over from other donors' samples. Each CDR3 is given with its conserved first and last residue. A D gene is named only where the DNA matches it firmly. Only part of the rows carry a size: once, few, many, or a class if the clone is expanded.

CDR3 protein: CASSVEFGRSSYNEQFF
CDR3 DNA: TGTGCCAGCAGCGTAGAGTTCGGAAGAAGCTCCTACAATGAGCAGTTCTTC
V gene: TRBV9
J gene: TRBJ2-1
CDR3 length: 17
D gene: -
clone size: -

CDR3 protein: CASSPTGTGIYEQYF
CDR3 DNA: TGTGCCAGCAGCCCCACCGGGACAGGGATCTACGAGCAGTACTTC
V gene: TRBV16
J gene: TRBJ2-7
CDR3 length: 15
D gene: TRBD1
clone size: -

CDR3 protein: CASSPQGWAAEAFF
CDR3 DNA: TGTGCCAGCTCACCACAGGGTTGGGCTGCTGAAGCTTTCTTT
V gene: TRBV18
J gene: TRBJ1-1
CDR3 length: 14
D gene: -
clone size: -

CDR3 protein: CAWGYEQYF
CDR3 DNA: TGTGCCTGGGGCTACGAGCAGTACTTC
V gene: TRBV30
J gene: TRBJ2-7
CDR3 length: 9
D gene: -
clone size: -

CDR3 protein: CACTRRRLGEQYF
CDR3 DNA: TGTGCCTGTACTAGGAGACGGCTCGGCGAGCAGTACTTC
V gene: TRBV30
J gene: TRBJ2-7
CDR3 length: 13
D gene: -
clone size: -

CDR3 protein: CASSQDVVMRTASGYTF
CDR3 DNA: TGCGCCAGCAGCCAAGATGTAGTAATGCGGACCGCCAGCGGCTACACCTTC
V gene: TRBV4-3
J gene: TRBJ1-2
CDR3 length: 17
D gene: -
clone size: -

CDR3 protein: CASSGFYEQYF
CDR3 DNA: TGTGCCAGCAGTGGTTTCTACGAGCAGTACTTC
V gene: TRBV25-1
J gene: TRBJ2-7
CDR3 length: 11
D gene: -
clone size: -

CDR3 protein: CASSPGQGSYEQYF
CDR3 DNA: TGCGCCAGCAGCCCAGGTCAGGGGTCCTACGAGCAGTACTTC
V gene: TRBV5-1
J gene: TRBJ2-7
CDR3 length: 14
D gene: -
clone size: -

CDR3 protein: CASSTQQGVSGGNPYEQYF
CDR3 DNA: TGTGCCAGCAGCACTCAACAGGGGGTTTCAGGCGGGAACCCCTACGAGCAGTACTTC
V gene: TRBV4-2
J gene: TRBJ2-7
CDR3 length: 19
D gene: TRBD1
clone size: -

CDR3 protein: CASSLGTGLREKLFF
CDR3 DNA: TGTGCCAGCAGTTTGGGGACAGGGCTGAGGGAAAAACTGTTTTTT
V gene: TRBV27
J gene: TRBJ1-4
CDR3 length: 15
D gene: TRBD1
clone size: -

CDR3 protein: CASSLSGGRYGYTF
CDR3 DNA: TGCGCCAGCAGCCTTTCGGGGGGACGCTATGGCTACACCTTC
V gene: TRBV5-1
J gene: TRBJ1-2
CDR3 length: 14
D gene: -
clone size: once

CDR3 protein: CASSTRRSGGNTEAFF
CDR3 DNA: TGTGCCAGCAGCACCAGGCGGAGTGGAGGGAACACTGAAGCTTTCTTT
V gene: TRBV7-9
J gene: TRBJ1-1
CDR3 length: 16
D gene: -
clone size: -

CDR3 protein: CASVAGGPLDTQYF
CDR3 DNA: TGTGCCAGCGTAGCGGGAGGGCCTTTAGATACGCAGTATTTT
V gene: TRBV28
J gene: TRBJ2-3
CDR3 length: 14
D gene: TRBD2
clone size: -

CDR3 protein: CASSYSRVQYF
CDR3 DNA: TGTGCCAGCAGTTACTCGAGGGTCCAGTACTTC
V gene: TRBV6-5
J gene: TRBJ2-5
CDR3 length: 11
D gene: -
clone size: -

CDR3 protein: CASSQATATDYEQYF
CDR3 DNA: TGCGCCAGCAGCCAAGCAACAGCGACCGATTACGAGCAGTACTTC
V gene: TRBV5-1
J gene: TRBJ2-7
CDR3 length: 15
D gene: -
clone size: -

CDR3 protein: CASSFRGGIAYEQYF
CDR3 DNA: TGTGCCAGCAGCTTCAGAGGGGGAATAGCCTACGAGCAGTACTTC
V gene: TRBV11-2
J gene: TRBJ2-7
CDR3 length: 15
D gene: -
clone size: -

CDR3 protein: CASRVDRGREGQFF
CDR3 DNA: TGTGCCAGCCGTGTGGACAGGGGGCGCGAGGGGCAGTTCTTC
V gene: TRBV2
J gene: TRBJ2-1
CDR3 length: 14
D gene: TRBD1
clone size: -

CDR3 protein: CASRRLAGGYHNEQFF
CDR3 DNA: TGTGCCAGCAGACGACTAGCGGGGGGTTACCACAATGAGCAGTTCTTC
V gene: TRBV28
J gene: TRBJ2-1
CDR3 length: 16
D gene: TRBD2
clone size: -

CDR3 protein: CATSRDGQGARNEQFF
CDR3 DNA: TGTGCCACCAGCAGAGATGGGCAGGGGGCGCGGAATGAGCAGTTCTTC
V gene: TRBV15
J gene: TRBJ2-1
CDR3 length: 16
D gene: TRBD1
clone size: -

CDR3 protein: CASSTDETQYF
CDR3 DNA: TGTGCCAGCAGCACGGACGAGACCCAGTACTTC
V gene: TRBV28
J gene: TRBJ2-5
CDR3 length: 11
D gene: -
clone size: -

CDR3 protein: CASSLSLTDYNEQFF
CDR3 DNA: TGTGCCAGCAGCTTGTCCCTGACAGACTACAATGAGCAGTTCTTC
V gene: TRBV5-5
J gene: TRBJ2-1
CDR3 length: 15
D gene: -
clone size: -

CDR3 protein: CVTQGNNSPLHF
CDR3 DNA: TGTGTGACACAGGGGAATAATTCACCCCTCCACTTT
V gene: TRBV6-5
J gene: TRBJ1-6
CDR3 length: 12
D gene: TRBD1
clone size: -

CDR3 protein: CASSRWDRVAEAFF
CDR3 DNA: TGTGCCAGCAGCAGGTGGGACAGGGTCGCTGAAGCTTTCTTT
V gene: TRBV7-2
J gene: TRBJ1-1
CDR3 length: 14
D gene: TRBD1
clone size: -

CDR3 protein: CASSLASGRSYEQFF
CDR3 DNA: TGTGCCAGCAGTTTAGCTAGCGGGAGATCATATGAGCAGTTCTTC
V gene: TRBV28
J gene: TRBJ2-1
CDR3 length: 15
D gene: TRBD2
clone size: once

CDR3 protein: CASSMRLAGGARTDTQYF
CDR3 DNA: TGTGCCAGCAGCATGAGACTAGCGGGAGGGGCCCGCACAGATACGCAGTATTTT
V gene: TRBV13
J gene: TRBJ2-3
CDR3 length: 18
D gene: TRBD2
clone size: -

CDR3 protein: CASSSPVRQGGTDTQYF
CDR3 DNA: TGCGCCAGCAGCTCGCCCGTGAGACAGGGGGGCACAGATACGCAGTATTTT
V gene: TRBV5-1
J gene: TRBJ2-3
CDR3 length: 17
D gene: TRBD1
clone size: -

CDR3 protein: CASSLSRGPHYEQYF
CDR3 DNA: TGTGCCAGCAGCCTTAGCCGCGGGCCTCACTACGAGCAGTACTTC
V gene: TRBV28
J gene: TRBJ2-7
CDR3 length: 15
D gene: -
clone size: -

CDR3 protein: CASSSGQGEMGTFF
CDR3 DNA: TGTGCCAGCTCGTCGGGACAGGGAGAGATGGGTACTTTCTTT
V gene: TRBV18
J gene: TRBJ1-1
CDR3 length: 14
D gene: TRBD1
clone size: -

CDR3 protein: CSARAETQYF
CDR3 DNA: TGCAGTGCTAGAGCGGAGACCCAGTACTTC
V gene: TRBV20-1
J gene: TRBJ2-5
CDR3 length: 10
D gene: -
clone size: -

CDR3 protein: CASSLSLTGLAGGPLSYNEQFF
CDR3 DNA: TGTGCCAGCAGTTTATCGTTGACCGGACTAGCGGGGGGGCCTCTCTCCTACAATGAGCAGTTCTTC
V gene: TRBV28
J gene: TRBJ2-1
CDR3 length: 22
D gene: TRBD2
clone size: -

CDR3 protein: CASSRQGYEQYF
CDR3 DNA: TGCGCCAGCAGCCGACAGGGATACGAGCAGTACTTC
V gene: TRBV5-1
J gene: TRBJ2-7
CDR3 length: 12
D gene: TRBD1
clone size: -

CDR3 protein: CSVQTGTGGNGEQFF
CDR3 DNA: TGCAGCGTCCAAACGGGGACAGGGGGCAATGGTGAGCAGTTCTTC
V gene: TRBV29-1
J gene: TRBJ2-1
CDR3 length: 15
D gene: TRBD1
clone size: -

CDR3 protein: CASSQTDRIYGYTF
CDR3 DNA: TGTGCCAGCAGCCAAACCGACAGGATTTATGGCTACACCTTC
V gene: TRBV28
J gene: TRBJ1-2
CDR3 length: 14
D gene: -
clone size: once

CDR3 protein: CASSRYGVWGRPGHEQFF
CDR3 DNA: TGTGCCAGCAGTCGTTATGGGGTCTGGGGCCGACCGGGGCATGAGCAGTTCTTC
V gene: TRBV28
J gene: TRBJ2-1
CDR3 length: 18
D gene: -
clone size: once

CDR3 protein: CASSVSVGQGAIGANVLTF
CDR3 DNA: TGTGCCAGCAGCGTCAGTGTGGGACAGGGGGCTATTGGGGCCAACGTCCTGACTTTC
V gene: TRBV9
J gene: TRBJ2-6
CDR3 length: 19
D gene: TRBD1
clone size: -

CDR3 protein: CASSGDRAPSGTQYF
CDR3 DNA: TGTGCCAGCTCAGGAGACAGGGCACCTTCGGGGACCCAGTACTTC
V gene: TRBV18
J gene: TRBJ2-5
CDR3 length: 15
D gene: TRBD1
clone size: -

CDR3 protein: CATKGTSQPQHF
CDR3 DNA: TGTGCCACCAAGGGGACATCTCAGCCCCAGCATTTT
V gene: TRBV10-3
J gene: TRBJ1-5
CDR3 length: 12
D gene: -
clone size: few

CDR3 protein: CASRDNARVQPQHF
CDR3 DNA: TGTGCCAGCAGGGATAACGCGAGGGTTCAGCCCCAGCATTTT
V gene: TRBV28
J gene: TRBJ1-5
CDR3 length: 14
D gene: -
clone size: -

CDR3 protein: CASSQSGGPGELFF
CDR3 DNA: TGCGCCAGCAGTCAATCGGGAGGGCCCGGGGAGCTGTTTTTT
V gene: TRBV23-1
J gene: TRBJ2-2
CDR3 length: 14
D gene: TRBD2
clone size: -